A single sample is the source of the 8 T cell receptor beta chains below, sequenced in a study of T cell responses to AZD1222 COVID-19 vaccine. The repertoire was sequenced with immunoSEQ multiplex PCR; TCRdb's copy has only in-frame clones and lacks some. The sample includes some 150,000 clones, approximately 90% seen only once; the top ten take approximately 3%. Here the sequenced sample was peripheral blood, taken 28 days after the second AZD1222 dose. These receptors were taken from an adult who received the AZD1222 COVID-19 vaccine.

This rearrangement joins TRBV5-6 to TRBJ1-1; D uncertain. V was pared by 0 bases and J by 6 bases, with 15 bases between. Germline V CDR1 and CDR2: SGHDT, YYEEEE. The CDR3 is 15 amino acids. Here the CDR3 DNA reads TGTGCCAGCAGCTTGGCCTGGCAGGATGGGGCTGAAGCTTTCTTT. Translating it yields CASSLAWQDGAEAFF.

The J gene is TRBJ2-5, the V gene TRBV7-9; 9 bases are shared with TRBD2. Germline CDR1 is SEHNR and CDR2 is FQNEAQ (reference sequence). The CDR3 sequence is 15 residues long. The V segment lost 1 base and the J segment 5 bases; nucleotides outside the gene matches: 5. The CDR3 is CASSLGAGGLETQYF. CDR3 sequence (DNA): TGTGCCAGCAGCTTAGGGGCGGGAGGGTTGGAGACCCAGTACTTC.

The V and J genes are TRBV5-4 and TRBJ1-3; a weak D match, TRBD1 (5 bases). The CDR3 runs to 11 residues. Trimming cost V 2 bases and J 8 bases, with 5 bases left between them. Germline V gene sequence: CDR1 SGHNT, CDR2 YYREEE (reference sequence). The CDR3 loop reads CASSFRDTIYF. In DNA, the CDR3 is TGTGCCAGCAGCTTCAGGGACACCATATATTTT.

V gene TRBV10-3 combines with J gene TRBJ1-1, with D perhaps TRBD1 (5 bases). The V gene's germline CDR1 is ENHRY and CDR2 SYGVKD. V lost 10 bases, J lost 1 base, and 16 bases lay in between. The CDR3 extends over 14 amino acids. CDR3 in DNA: TGTGCCACTACAGGAGAGACATGGAACACTGAAGCTTTCTTT. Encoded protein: CATTGETWNTEAFF.

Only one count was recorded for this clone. DNA for the CDR3: TGTGCCAGCAGCTACCGACAGGGCCACGAGCAGTACTTC. This gives the protein CASSYRQGHEQYF. V usage is TRBV6-5 and J usage is TRBJ2-7; 7 bases are shared with TRBD1. Germline CDR1 is MNHEY and CDR2 is SVGAGI. V gave up 6 bases and J gave up 5 bases; unmatched junction bases: 7. The CDR3 totals 13 residues.

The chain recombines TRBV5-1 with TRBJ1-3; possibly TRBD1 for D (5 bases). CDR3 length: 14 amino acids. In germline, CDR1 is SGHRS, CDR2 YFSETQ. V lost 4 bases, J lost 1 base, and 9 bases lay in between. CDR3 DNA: TGCGCCAGCAGCCCAAGACAGTCTGGAAACACCATATATTTT. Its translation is CASSPRQSGNTIYF.

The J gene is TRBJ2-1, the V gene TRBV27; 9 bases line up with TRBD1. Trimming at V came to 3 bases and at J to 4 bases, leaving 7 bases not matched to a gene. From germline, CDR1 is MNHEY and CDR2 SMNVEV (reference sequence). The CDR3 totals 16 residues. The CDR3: CASSFGDRVRYNEQFF. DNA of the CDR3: TGTGCCAGCAGTTTCGGGGACAGGGTGAGGTACAATGAGCAGTTCTTC.

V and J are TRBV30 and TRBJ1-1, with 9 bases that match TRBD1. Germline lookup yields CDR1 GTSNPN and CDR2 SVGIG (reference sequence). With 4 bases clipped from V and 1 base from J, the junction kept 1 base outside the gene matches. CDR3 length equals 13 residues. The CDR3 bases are TGTGCCTGGAAGGGACAGGGGAACACTGAAGCTTTCTTT. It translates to CAWKGQGNTEAFF.